Presented here are 10 T cell receptor beta chains from one specimen sequenced in a study of blood T cell repertoires in COVID-19. Sequenced by immunoSEQ multiplex PCR; TCRdb stores in-frame clones only, minus some. The table lists about 97,000 clones, less than 85% of them singletons. Specimen: peripheral blood. These receptor sequences come from a woman aged 70-85 years with active or convalescent COVID-19.

The chain joins TRBV11-2 to TRBJ2-7; a possible D gene is TRBD1 (5 bases). This CDR3 comprises 14 residues. Between the trimmed V and J ends, which lost 5 bases and 1 base, there was a span of 12 bases. Germline CDR1 SGHAT, CDR2 FQNNGV. The CDR3 here is CASSAIRGSYEQYF. DNA of the CDR3: TGTGCCAGCAGCGCAATAAGGGGATCCTACGAGCAGTACTTC.

As for this clone: At the DNA level, this CDR3 is encoded by other sequences in the same sample as well. The chain recombines TRBV7-9 with TRBJ1-2; 7 bases line up with TRBD1. CDR1 is SEHNR and CDR2 is FQNEAQ in the germline V gene (reference sequence). V lost 2 bases and J lost 3; bases outside the gene matches: 3. The CDR3 covers 14 residues. DNA for the CDR3: TGTGCCAGCAGCTTAAACAGGGGCGACTATGGCTACACCTTC. The encoded protein is CASSLNRGDYGYTF.

This chain uses TRBV7-6 with TRBJ2-7, with 11 bases identical to TRBD1. This CDR3 is built from 13 residues. CDR1 and CDR2 from the germline V gene are SGHVS and FNYEAQ. With V trimmed by 6 bases and J by 6 bases, 4 bases remained unmatched. CDR3 in amino acids: CASSAGTGGEQYF. CDR3 coding DNA: TGTGCCAGCAGTGCCGGGACAGGGGGCGAGCAGTACTTC.

This rearrangement joins TRBV5-1 to TRBJ1-5, with D possibly TRBD1 on 6 matching bases. The CDR3 contains 15 residues. CDR1 and CDR2 (germline): SGHRS, YFSETQ. Trimming cost V 0 bases and J 7 bases, with 14 bases left between them. In DNA, the CDR3 is TGCGCCAGCAGCTTGGAAGGGGGTGATGTACAGCCCCAGCATTTT. Its protein is CASSLEGGDVQPQHF.

The rearrangement joins TRBV27 to TRBJ2-3; 11 bases are a match to TRBD2. J was trimmed by 3 bases and V by 6 bases; bases with no gene match: 8. CDR3 length: 16 amino acids. Germline V gene data show CDR1 as MNHEY and CDR2 as SMNVEV (reference sequence). CDR3 residues: CASRYSSGRVTDTQYF. The DNA for the CDR3 is TGTGCCAGCAGATACAGTAGCGGGAGGGTGACAGATACGCAGTATTTT.

This chain links TRBV7-2 with TRBJ2-5; no reliable D call. V was trimmed by 2 bases and J by 5 bases, leaving 12 bases between them. This CDR3 contains 14 residues. Looked up from germline, CDR1 is SGHTA and CDR2 is FQGNSA. CDR3 in DNA: TGTGCCAGCAGCTTAATGGCTAGTTACGAGACCCAGTACTTC. It specifies CASSLMASYETQYF.

This chain links TRBV9 with TRBJ2-4; no clear D. V was trimmed by 0 bases and J by 9 bases, leaving 10 bases between them. This CDR3 has 13 residues. Germline assignment: CDR1 SGDLS and CDR2 YYNGEE. The CDR3 bases are TGTGCCAGCAGCGTAGTCATGCGCGGCATTCAGTACTTC. Its protein product is CASSVVMRGIQYF.

The gene calls are TRBV29-1 and TRBJ2-3, with 7 nucleotides matching TRBD1. The CDR3 covers 12 residues. Losses at the gene ends were 4 bases for V and 6 bases for J; bases not matched to a gene: 4. Germline V gene lookup returns CDR1 SQVTM and CDR2 ANQGSEA. CDR3 residues: CSVGRGMDTQYF. CDR3 sequence (DNA): TGCAGCGTTGGCAGGGGGATGGATACGCAGTATTTT.

The J gene is TRBJ2-1, the V gene TRBV19, with TRBD2 identical over 10 bases. This CDR3 is 15 amino acids long. Germline V gene lookup returns CDR1 LNHDA and CDR2 SQIVND (reference sequence). With V trimmed by 4 bases and J by 8 bases, 8 bases remained unmatched. The CDR3 DNA follows: TGTGCCAGTAGTACAGCGGGAGGGCCATTCGATGAGCAGTTCTTC. It is translated as CASSTAGGPFDEQFF.

The CDR3 loop is CASILASGYNEQFF. CDR3 nucleotides: TGTGCCAGCATATTGGCTAGCGGCTACAATGAGCAGTTCTTC. V and J are TRBV28 and TRBJ2-1; 7 positions match TRBD2. The CDR3 length is 14 residues. Germline V gene sequence: CDR1 MDHEN, CDR2 SYDVKM. After removal of 7 bases from V and 3 bases from J, the junction contained 6 bases not matched to a gene.